This T cell receptor (beta chain) was captured by sequencing in a study of graft-versus-host responses after intestinal transplantation. Across the whole study: After anti-thymocyte globulin induction, recipients took tacrolimus and steroids for 3 to 4 years. Notes on the study in general: Recipient marrow harbored GvH clones, some of which surfaced first in ileum or blood. Individuals who had graft-donor T cell macrochimerism had allografts that showed high graft-versus-host to host-versus-graft clonal ratios.

Only one count was recorded for this clone. What it binds is unknown. Other nucleotide sequences from this sample produce the same CDR3. The CDR3 is made up of 16 amino acids. Looked up from germline, CDR1 is KGHSH and CDR2 is LQKENI. V was pared by 2 bases and J by 3 bases, with 6 bases of the junction left unmatched. Sequencing used immunoSEQ multiplex PCR; TCRdb keeps in-frame clones, though not all of them. This table has about 50,000 clones, around 90% appearing once. The chain is built from TRBV18 and TRBJ2-2, with TRBD1 matching 7 bases. The receptor was derived from a human donor who was the organ donor for an intestinal transplant. The sequencing here drew on unstimulated CD4+ T cells sorted from spleen or lymph node cells, taken before transplant. CDR3 coding DNA: TGTGCCAGCTCACCAAAATTAGGACAGGACACCGGGGAGCTGTTTTTT. The encoded protein is CASSPKLGQDTGELFF.